The 28 T cell receptor beta chains in this list originate from one sample, sequenced in a study of cytomegalovirus exposure and HLA in healthy donors. Sequenced by immunoSEQ multiplex PCR; TCRdb stores in-frame clones only, minus some. The data show 150,000 or so clones, about 87% seen once. Sequenced: PBMCs. Every receptor here comes from a woman in her 30s in good health and CMV-seropositive.

The V gene is TRBV7-8, the J gene TRBJ1-5, with TRBD1 matching 8 bases. The germline gives CDR1 SGHVS, CDR2 FQNEAQ. This CDR3 region has 15 residues. With V trimmed by 1 base and J by 6 bases, 5 bases remained unmatched. As DNA, the CDR3 is TGTGCCAGCAGCTTAGGGCAGGGGGCCGGTCAGCCCCAGCATTTT. Translation gives CASSLGQGAGQPQHF.

V and J are TRBV4-1 and TRBJ2-2, with TRBD1 matching over 9 bases. The CDR3 is made up of 16 amino acids. Losses at the gene ends were 4 bases for V and 4 bases for J; bases not matched to a gene: 7. Germline V gives CDR1 MGHRA, CDR2 YSYEKL. The CDR3 sequence is CASSLVPGQGTGELFF. CDR3 nucleotide sequence: TGCGCCAGCAGCCTAGTTCCGGGACAGGGCACCGGGGAGCTGTTTTTT.

Written as DNA, the CDR3 is TGTGCCCCCGGGGGGGAGGGCCACTGGGGGTACAATGAGCAGTTCTTC. Protein sequence: CAPGGEGHWGYNEQFF. The chain is built from TRBV2 and TRBJ2-1, with TRBD2 matching 8 bases. J lost 4 bases, V lost 11 bases, and 16 bases had no gene match. From germline, CDR1 is SNHLY and CDR2 FYNNEI. The CDR3 sequence is 16 residues long.

CDR3 sequence (DNA): TGTGCCAGCTCACCGCGGTCGCTAGGCCTTAGCACAGATACGCAGTATTTT. Translating gives CASSPRSLGLSTDTQYF. The chain uses TRBV18 and TRBJ2-3; no definite D call. The CDR3 contains 17 residues. V lost 3 bases to trimming and J lost 0 bases, with 16 bases between them. Germline CDR1 and CDR2: KGHSH and LQKENI.

This chain uses TRBV5-6 with TRBJ2-7; 11 nucleotides agree with TRBD2. J gave up 1 base and V 4 bases, and 7 bases lay outside the gene matches. The CDR3 sequence is 16 residues long. Looked up from germline, CDR1 is SGHDT and CDR2 is YYEEEE. CDR3 nucleotides: TGTGCCAGCAGCGGGTTGACTAGCGGGGATTCCTACGAGCAGTACTTC. Protein: CASSGLTSGDSYEQYF.

The V gene is TRBV4-1, the J gene TRBJ1-1; perhaps TRBD1 as D (6 bases). CDR1 and CDR2 (germline): MGHRA, YSYEKL. The CDR3 is made up of 14 amino acids. V was shortened by 3 bases and J by 4 bases, with 12 bases between the two germline ends. The CDR3, as DNA: TGCGCCAGCAGCCAGCTCCCGGACAGCACTGAAGCTTTCTTT. Translated, it gives CASSQLPDSTEAFF.

This sequence joins TRBV23-1 and TRBJ2-3; TRBD2 might be the D (5 bases). TRBV23-1 qualifies as an ORF whose function is uncertain. The V end was cut by 9 bases, the J end by 5 bases, with 9 bases between. This CDR3 region has 11 residues. The CDR3 nucleotides read TGCGCCAGATCAGGAGGAGATACGCAGTATTTT. Translating gives CARSGGDTQYF.

V and J are TRBV2 and TRBJ1-1, with D possibly matching TRBD1 (6 bases). The CDR3 runs to 16 residues. CDR1 and CDR2 from the germline V gene are SNHLY and FYNNEI. With 2 bases removed from V and 8 bases from J, the gap between germline ends came to 21 bases. CDR3 protein: CASSELSGHRPREAFF. The CDR3 DNA follows: TGTGCCAGCAGTGAATTATCGGGACATCGCCCAAGGGAAGCTTTCTTT.

The chain joins TRBV28 to TRBJ2-1, with 11 bases that match TRBD2. This CDR3 is 15 amino acids long. V lost 5 bases and J lost 2; bases outside the gene matches: 2. Per the germline V gene, CDR1 is MDHEN and CDR2 is SYDVKM. CDR3 DNA: TGTGCCAGCAGTGAGACTAGCGGGGCCTACAATGAGCAGTTCTTC. This encodes CASSETSGAYNEQFF.

The gene calls are TRBV11-1 and TRBJ2-3, with 7 bases fitting TRBD2. The trim removed 6 bases at V and 6 bases at J, leaving 3 bases unmatched. This CDR3 has 12 amino acids. CDR1 and CDR2 from the germline V gene are SGHAT and FQDESV (reference sequence). CDR3 DNA: TGTGCCAGCAGTCACGGGGGGGATACGCAGTATTTT. Encoded protein: CASSHGGDTQYF.

The genes are TRBV6-5 and TRBJ2-2; D not resolved. Trimming stripped 2 bases from V and 6 bases from J, with 10 bases between. Germline V gene data show CDR1 as MNHEY and CDR2 as SVGAGI. CDR3 length equals 14 residues. This chain's CDR3 is CASSYVRLAGELFF. The CDR3 DNA reads TGTGCCAGCAGTTACGTCAGGTTGGCCGGGGAGCTGTTTTTT.

The V and J genes are TRBV6-1 and TRBJ2-1; D unresolved. Germline CDR1 MNHNS, CDR2 SASEGT. This CDR3 has 12 amino acids. V was pared by 10 bases and J by 0 bases, with 7 bases between. The CDR3 region is CATQYSYNEQFF. In DNA form, the CDR3 reads TGTGCCACTCAGTACTCCTACAATGAGCAGTTCTTC.

This clone was seen only once. The junction departs from germline at one end; a sequencing error may be responsible. V and J are TRBV2 and TRBJ2-7; D is possibly TRBD1 (6 bases). There are 13 residues in the CDR3. The germline gives CDR1 SNHLY, CDR2 FYNNEI. The CDR3 loop is CASTGTPSDEQYF. CDR3 in DNA: TGTGCCAGCACTGGGACACCCTCCGACGAGCAGTACTTC.

This chain connects TRBV6-5 to TRBJ2-3, with D possibly matching TRBD2 (7 bases). Germline CDR1 and CDR2: MNHEY and SVGAGI. The ends were cut back, 6 bases at V and 3 bases at J, with 16 bases in the middle. The CDR3 is made up of 15 amino acids. Here the CDR3 DNA reads TGTGCCAGCAGGCCCCGGAGGGGGGGGACAGATACGCAGTATTTT. Encoded protein: CASRPRRGGTDTQYF.

The rearrangement joins TRBV7-8 to TRBJ2-5; TRBD2 matches 9 bases. The germline gives CDR1 SGHVS, CDR2 FQNEAQ. The ends lost 2 bases at V and 4 bases at J; junction bases unmatched: 5. The CDR3 contains 15 residues. The CDR3 protein is CASSLPSGKRETQYF. CDR3 DNA sequence: TGTGCCAGCAGCTTACCTAGCGGGAAGAGAGAGACCCAGTACTTC. Full variable domain (missing parts from reference TRBV7-8 and TRBJ2-5): GAGVSQSPRYKVAKRGQDVALRCDPISGHVSLFWYQQALGQGPEFLTYFQNEAQLDKSGLPSDRFFAERPEGSVSTLKIQRTQQEDSAVYLCASSLPSGKRETQYFGPGTRLLVL.

V usage is TRBV6-5 and J usage is TRBJ1-5; D gene uncertain. Germline lookup yields CDR1 MNHEY and CDR2 SVGAGI. The CDR3 has 13 residues. The V end lost 2 bases, the J end lost 4 bases, and 6 bases lay between the germline ends. CDR3 nucleotide sequence: TGTGCCAGCAGTTACGCGGCTAATCAGCCCCAGCATTTT. This encodes CASSYAANQPQHF.

The chain links TRBV6-5 to TRBJ2-3; D perhaps matches TRBD1 (5 bases). V gave up 6 bases and J gave up 0 bases, with 10 bases separating them. The CDR3 runs 14 residues. The germline V gene encodes CDR1 MNHEY and CDR2 SVGAGI. In DNA, the CDR3 is TGTGCCAGCAGGACGACAGTAAGCACAGATACGCAGTATTTT. The encoded protein is CASRTTVSTDTQYF.

The genes are TRBV27 and TRBJ2-7, with TRBD2 matching over 8 bases. V shed 4 bases, J shed 3 bases, and the junction held 5 bases outside the gene matches. The germline gives CDR1 MNHEY, CDR2 SMNVEV (reference sequence). The CDR3 sequence is 14 residues long. CDR3 protein: CASSYLAGNYEQYF. CDR3 DNA: TGTGCCAGCAGTTACCTAGCGGGTAACTACGAGCAGTACTTC.

The chain combines TRBV6-1 with TRBJ2-3; 7 positions agree with TRBD1. The CDR3 runs 15 residues. J lost 4 bases, V lost 1 base, and 5 bases had no gene match. CDR1 and CDR2 (germline): MNHNS, SASEGT. CDR3 loop: CASSEEAGGPDTQYF. The CDR3 region has the DNA TGTGCCAGCAGTGAAGAGGCAGGGGGACCAGATACGCAGTATTTT.

The J gene is TRBJ2-5, the V gene TRBV5-4, with 9 bases lining up with TRBD2. The CDR3 length is 16 residues. Germline V gives CDR1 SGHNT, CDR2 YYREEE (reference sequence). V was clipped by 1 base and J by 1 base; unmatched bases: 5. This chain's CDR3 is CASSLFGGRAQETQYF. In DNA form, the CDR3 reads TGTGCCAGCAGCTTGTTCGGCGGGAGGGCCCAAGAGACCCAGTACTTC.

CDR3 protein: CASSPDSYEQYF. The CDR3 nucleotides are TGCGCCAGCAGCCCGGACAGCTACGAGCAGTACTTC. The chain has TRBV4-1 and TRBJ2-7; tentative D call: TRBD1 (6 bases). Trimming stripped 4 bases from V and 3 bases from J, with 7 bases between. The germline gives CDR1 MGHRA, CDR2 YSYEKL. The CDR3 runs 12 residues.

The chain combines TRBV13 with TRBJ2-3; D perhaps matches TRBD2 (6 bases). Trimming took 5 bases from V and 5 from J, leaving 20 bases between them. The CDR3 is 16 residues long. Germline V CDR1 and CDR2: PRHDT, FYEKMQ (reference sequence). DNA of the CDR3: TGTGCCAGCAGCCCACGGGCGCCCCACGGGGGAGATACGCAGTATTTT. Its translation: CASSPRAPHGGDTQYF.

The gene calls are TRBV15 and TRBJ2-7; 10 bases line up with TRBD1. The trim removed 5 bases at V and 3 bases at J, leaving 19 bases unmatched. CDR1 and CDR2 from the germline V gene are LNHNV and YYDKDF (reference sequence). The CDR3 has 19 residues. CDR3 protein: CATSAHPRTRGTGDYEQYF. The CDR3 region has the DNA TGTGCCACCAGCGCCCACCCGAGGACCCGCGGGACAGGGGACTACGAGCAGTACTTC.

The genes are TRBV2 and TRBJ2-1; D possibly corresponds to TRBD2 (5 bases). With 4 bases removed from V and 7 bases from J, the gap between germline ends came to 17 bases. CDR3 length: 15 residues. Germline V gene lookup returns CDR1 SNHLY and CDR2 FYNNEI. CDR3 amino acids: CASSVSSSAGNEQFF. The CDR3 nucleotides are TGTGCCAGCAGTGTAAGCAGTAGCGCTGGGAATGAGCAGTTCTTC.

This rearrangement joins TRBV6-5 to TRBJ2-2; D unclear. Germline V gives CDR1 MNHEY, CDR2 SVGAGI. Trimming took off 2 bases at V and 0 bases at J, with 7 bases between the two ends. The CDR3 contains 15 residues. CDR3 loop: CASSYRAPNTGELFF. The DNA for the CDR3 is TGTGCCAGCAGTTACAGAGCACCGAACACCGGGGAGCTGTTTTTT.

The chain combines TRBV19 with TRBJ2-5; 9 bases line up with TRBD1. The V and J ends lost 3 bases and 1 base, in that order; junction bases with no gene match: 12. The CDR3 has 18 amino acids. The germline V gene has CDR1 LNHDA and CDR2 SQIVND (reference sequence). CDR3 bases: TGTGCCAGTAGTATGACTAGGGGGACAGGGACACCCCAAGAGACCCAGTACTTC. Amino acid sequence: CASSMTRGTGTPQETQYF.

J is TRBJ2-7 and V is TRBV2; 8 nucleotides align to TRBD1. Germline CDR1 reads SNHLY; CDR2 reads FYNNEI. The J segment lost 4 bases and the V segment lost 6 bases, leaving 11 bases of the junction unmatched. This CDR3 comprises 15 residues. Here the CDR3 DNA reads TGTGCCAGCAGCAGGCCAGACAGGGGTACTTACGAGCAGTACTTC. Residues: CASSRPDRGTYEQYF.

This chain links TRBV7-2 with TRBJ2-1; 13 bases line up with TRBD2. V lost 4 bases to trimming and J lost 8 bases; unmatched junction nucleotides: 14. This CDR3 region has 18 residues. Germline V CDR1 and CDR2: SGHTA, FQGNSA. In DNA, the CDR3 is TGTGCCAGCAGCTCGCGTGCGGGAACTAGCGGGGGGGCCTATGAGCAGTTCTTC. Translated: CASSSRAGTSGGAYEQFF.